The rows below give T cell receptor beta chains drawn from one sample of a study of early T cells in non-severe SARS-CoV-2 infection. Via MiXCR, TCRdb re-called the 5' RACE reads, giving one row per CDR3 protein. The table lists about 22,000 distinct CDR3 sequences, around 4.5% of them singletons. The specimen was whole blood. The receptors shown here come from an adult who was a healthcare worker with PCR-confirmed SARS-CoV-2 infection or an uninfected control (not recorded which). CDR3s include the opening cysteine and the closing phenylalanine or tryptophan. D genes are given only for firm matches. Not all rows give a size; the values are once, few, many and, for expanded clones, a class.

>NA|many|TRBJ2-7|TRBV6-5
CASSDATTYEQYF
TGTGCCAGCAGCGACGCCACGACCTACGAGCAGTACTTC
>TRBD2|few|TRBJ2-3|TRBV3-1
CASSQSGGRGDTQYF
TGTGCCAGCAGCCAAAGCGGGGGGCGAGGAGATACGCAGTATTTT
>NA|many|TRBJ2-7|TRBV10-3
CAISDRQATYEQYF
TGTGCCATCAGTGACAGGCAGGCCACCTACGAGCAGTACTTC
>TRBD1|many|TRBJ1-2|TRBV4-1
CASSPRTGALYGYTF
TGCGCCAGCAGCCCGAGGACAGGGGCGCTCTATGGCTACACCTTC
>TRBD1|NA|TRBJ1-4|TRBV28
CASSLAGTVGKLFF
TGTGCCAGCAGTTTGGCAGGGACAGTTGGGAAACTGTTTTTT
>NA|many|TRBJ2-1|TRBV6-2/TRBV6-3
CASSYNRLHEQFF
TGTGCCAGCAGTTACAACAGGCTGCATGAGCAGTTCTTC
>TRBD2|many|TRBJ2-7|TRBV6-5
CASSALAGGPYEQYF
TGTGCCAGCAGTGCCCTGGCGGGAGGGCCCTACGAGCAGTACTTC
>NA|few|TRBJ1-2|TRBV6-2/TRBV6-3
CASGYSTLAYGYTF
TGTGCCAGCGGTTACTCGACACTAGCATATGGCTACACCTTC
>TRBD1|many|TRBJ1-1|TRBV10-3
CAIRIGDRLNTEAFF
TGTGCCATCAGGATTGGGGACAGGCTGAACACTGAAGCTTTCTTT
>TRBD1|many|TRBJ2-1|TRBV9
CASSVGGTGRNEQFF
TGTGCCAGCAGCGTAGGCGGGACAGGGCGTAATGAGCAGTTCTTC
>NA|many|TRBJ2-1|TRBV19
CASRQLVGTYNEQFF
TGTGCCAGTAGGCAACTAGTGGGAACCTACAATGAGCAGTTCTTC
>NA|many|TRBJ1-6|TRBV4-3
CASSQVGSPLHF
TGCGCCAGCAGCCAAGTTGGATCACCCCTCCACTTT
>NA|many|TRBJ2-7|TRBV27
CASSFAKATYEQYF
TGTGCCAGCAGTTTTGCTAAGGCAACCTACGAGCAGTACTTC
>TRBD2|many|TRBJ2-1|TRBV5-4
CASSFTGVAGVIEQFF
TGTGCCAGCAGCTTCACCGGGGTAGCGGGAGTTATTGAGCAGTTCTTC
>NA|few|TRBJ2-4|TRBV4-1
CASSQDLATLGYIQYF
TGCGCCAGCAGCCAAGATCTCGCCACACTCGGGTACATTCAGTACTTC
>TRBD1|many|TRBJ1-5|TRBV6-4
CASSDPGTGPSDQPQHF
TGTGCCAGCAGTGACCCCGGGACAGGCCCCAGCGATCAGCCCCAGCATTTT
>NA|many|TRBJ2-3|TRBV10-3
CAISHREHTDTQYF
TGTGCCATCAGCCACAGGGAACACACAGATACGCAGTATTTT
>NA|many|TRBJ1-2|TRBV20-1
CSARDRDASVHGYTF
TGCAGTGCTAGAGATCGGGACGCATCCGTTCATGGCTACACCTTC
>NA|many|TRBJ2-2|TRBV7-3
CASSLTTSVTGELFF
TGTGCCAGCAGCTTAACGACATCGGTCACCGGGGAGCTGTTTTTT
>TRBD1|many|TRBJ2-5|TRBV7-2
CANSSEPLNRGPGETQYF
TGTGCCAACAGCTCCGAGCCTTTAAACAGGGGGCCGGGAGAGACCCAGTACTTC
>NA|few|TRBJ2-7|TRBV28
CASSLLVQGPYEQYF
TGTGCCAGCAGTTTATTAGTCCAGGGACCCTACGAGCAGTACTTC
>NA|few|TRBJ2-3|TRBV7-5
CISVPEADNGSTDTQYF
NA
>NA|few|TRBJ1-5|TRBV6-6
CASSYLNQPQHF
TGTGCCAGCAGTTACTTAAATCAGCCCCAGCATTTT
>TRBD2|many|TRBJ2-1|TRBV6-6
CASSYSGLAGDNEQFF
TGTGCCAGCAGTTACTCGGGGCTAGCGGGAGACAATGAGCAGTTCTTC
>NA|many|TRBJ2-1|TRBV6-4
CASSDSFGSTYNEQFF
TGTGCCAGCAGTGACTCGTTTGGGAGTACCTACAATGAGCAGTTCTTC
>TRBD2|NA|TRBJ2-2|TRBV6-2/TRBV6-3
CASSYSSGILTGELFF
TGTGCCAGCAGTTACTCTAGCGGGATCCTTACCGGGGAGCTGTTTTTT
>NA|many|TRBJ2-1|TRBV29-1
CSVTRGLRNEQFF
TGCAGCGTTACTAGGGGTCTGAGGAATGAGCAGTTCTTC
>NA|many|TRBJ2-3|TRBV27
CASSLFHLTDTQYF
TGTGCCAGCAGTTTATTTCACCTCACAGATACGCAGTATTTT
>NA|NA|TRBJ2-7|TRBV10-3
CAIGPAGRNPNEQYF
TGTGCCATCGGACCGGCCGGACGCAACCCCAACGAGCAGTACTTC
>TRBD2|few|TRBJ2-7|TRBV7-2
CASSFAATSGAPEQYF
TGTGCCAGCAGCTTCGCGGCGACTAGCGGGGCTCCCGAGCAGTACTTC
>NA|NA|TRBJ2-2|TRBV7-2
CASSSPRGPGELFF
TGTGCCAGCAGCTCCCCCCGAGGCCCCGGGGAGCTGTTTTTT
>NA|many|TRBJ2-7|TRBV7-2
CASSPGVAGEQYF
TGTGCCAGCAGCCCGGGGGTAGCTGGCGAGCAGTACTTC
>NA|many|TRBJ1-5|TRBV7-2
CASSPQTDFGNQPQHF
TGTGCCAGCAGCCCACAGACAGATTTTGGCAATCAGCCCCAGCATTTT
>NA|many|TRBJ1-1|TRBV13
CASSNIRTNTEAFF
TGTGCCAGCAGCAATATTCGAACGAACACTGAAGCTTTCTTT
>NA|many|TRBJ2-5|TRBV28
CASRMFLATGETQYF
TGTGCCAGCAGAATGTTTCTTGCGACGGGAGAGACCCAGTACTTC
>TRBD2|many|TRBJ2-1|TRBV7-9
CASSSDGASGSYNEQFF
TGTGCCAGCAGCTCGGACGGGGCTAGCGGTTCCTACAATGAGCAGTTCTTC
>TRBD2|many|TRBJ2-1|TRBV6-6
CASRSGGPSYEQFF
TGTGCCAGCAGGTCGGGAGGGCCGAGCTATGAGCAGTTCTTC
>NA|many|TRBJ2-5|TRBV18
CASSPPSFVQETQYF
TGTGCCAGCTCACCACCTTCGTTTGTGCAAGAGACCCAGTACTTC
>NA|many|TRBJ2-1|TRBV7-2
CASSLALPGRPRINEQFF
TGTGCCAGCAGCTTAGCCCTACCAGGGCGTCCTCGAATCAATGAGCAGTTCTTC
>NA|many|TRBJ1-2|TRBV27
CASSLLYGSGYTF
TGTGCCAGCAGTTTATTATACGGGAGCGGCTACACCTTC
>NA|NA|TRBJ1-2|TRBV4-1
CASSQPTKSTNGGYTF
TGCGCCAGCAGCCAACCTACGAAATCCACCAATGGGGGCTACACCTTC
>NA|many|TRBJ1-1|TRBV27
CASSPTGRGRGTEAFF
TGTGCCAGCAGTCCCACGGGGCGGGGGAGAGGGACTGAAGCTTTCTTT
>NA|many|TRBJ2-3|TRBV4-3
CASSQDKSSTDTQYF
TGCGCCAGCAGCCAAGATAAAAGCAGCACAGATACGCAGTATTTT
>NA|NA|TRBJ2-5|TRBV7-7
CAIGSWETQYF
TGTGCCATCGGGAGCTGGGAGACCCAGTACTTC
>NA|many|TRBJ2-2|TRBV6-2/TRBV6-3
CASRPRGGRNTGELFF
TGTGCCAGCAGGCCCAGAGGCGGGCGGAACACCGGGGAGCTGTTTTTT
>NA|many|TRBJ2-7|TRBV3-1
CASSQDVEQYF
TGTGCCAGCAGCCAAGACGTCGAGCAGTACTTC